The entry that follows covers one TCR beta chain sequence. The antigen remains undetermined. These data are taken from a study of Ad26.COV2.S vaccination and SARS-CoV-2 variants. Across the whole study: The donor belonged to the COV1001 Ad26.COV2.S trial arm. Intramuscular Ad26.COV2.S doses were given once or twice, 56 days apart. Study-level findings and limits: Researchers cautioned that TCR breadth and depth analyses may have underestimated total T cell responses.

This CDR3 spans 14 amino acids. V was pared by 5 bases and J by 0 bases, with 11 bases between. The germline V gene encodes CDR1 SEHNR and CDR2 FQNEAQ (reference sequence). Only in-frame clones appear in the TCRdb table, and some are missing; sequencing was by immunoSEQ multiplex PCR. The repertoire holds roughly 700,000 clones, around 89% seen once, with approximately 1.5% in the top ten. This sample's treatment: over 15 received Ad26.COV2.S at low or high dose, single or two shots; 5 received placebo; per-sample allocation not given. Sampling occurred on day 63 after the first vaccine or placebo injection. An 18-55-year-old adult in Boston served as donor.

This material consisted of peripheral blood, taken in a trial of Ad26.COV2.S vaccine versus placebo. The source is a person between 18 and 60 years old who received the Ad26.COV2.S COVID-19 vaccine or a placebo. The chain is built from TRBV7-9 and TRBJ2-7; D uncertain. This chain's CDR3 is CASSVTEVSYEQYF. The CDR3 nucleotides read TGTGCCAGCAGCGTGACCGAGGTCTCCTACGAGCAGTACTTC.